This passage covers 24 T cell receptor beta chains from one sample sequenced in a study of blood T cells in healthy people across ages. Through a sample-barcoded 5' primer and a J-beta primer mix, a second PCR was run for roughly 6 to 11 cycles. From the 5' RACE reads, TCRdb called clonotypes with MiXCR, one entry per CDR3 protein. The sample lists 1.5 million to 2 million distinct CDR3 sequences, approximately 28% occurring once. The sample was blood. The receptors come from a woman under 40 in good health.

This clonotype has just a few counts. J is TRBJ2-7 and V is TRBV5-1; 8 bases are shared with TRBD2. The CDR3 consists of 13 residues. V was clipped by 3 bases and J by 4 bases; unmatched bases: 3. In germline, CDR1 is SGHRS, CDR2 YFSETQ. The CDR3 loop reads CASSWGLGYEQYF. CDR3 DNA: TGCGCCAGCAGCTGGGGACTAGGTTACGAGCAGTACTTC.

This clonotype has just a few counts. The chain links TRBV28 to TRBJ2-1; D uncertain. Germline assignment: CDR1 MDHEN and CDR2 SYDVKM. Trimming shortened V by 9 bases and J by 6 bases, and 21 bases separated the two germline ends. The CDR3 is made up of 15 amino acids. The CDR3 protein is CASSAATFSVNEQFF. CDR3 DNA sequence: TGTGCCAGTAGTGCCGCAACTTTTAGTGTCAATGAGCAGTTCTTC.

In this sample, this clonotype turned up a few times. V usage is TRBV19 and J usage is TRBJ1-1; 9 bases align to TRBD1. CDR3 length equals 13 residues. J gave up 7 bases and V 5 bases, and 5 bases lay outside the gene matches. Germline V gene sequence: CDR1 LNHDA, CDR2 SQIVND (reference sequence). CDR3 sequence: CASSRQGEIEAFF. CDR3 DNA sequence: TGTGCCAGTAGTCGACAGGGGGAGATTGAAGCTTTCTTT.

The rearrangement joins TRBV18 to TRBJ1-2, with D possibly TRBD1 on 6 matching bases. CDR1 and CDR2 (germline): KGHSH, LQKENI. Trimming shortened V by 3 bases and J by 2 bases, and 10 bases separated the two germline ends. There are 14 residues in the CDR3. CDR3 sequence reads: CASSPAGVNYGYTF. The CDR3 DNA is TGTGCCAGCTCACCGGCAGGGGTGAACTATGGCTACACCTTC.

The chain carries TRBV29-1 and TRBJ1-2, with 8 positions matching TRBD1. V was clipped by 6 bases and J by 8 bases; unmatched bases: 20. This CDR3 contains 16 residues. CDR1 and CDR2 (germline): SQVTM, ANQGSEA. CDR3 region: CSVANTRGRPTSGYTF. The CDR3 DNA reads as TGCAGCGTGGCGAATACCAGGGGGCGGCCAACTAGCGGCTACACCTTC.

This clonotype was recorded a few times. The chain links TRBV27 to TRBJ2-4, with a weak D call TRBD1 (5 bases). In germline, CDR1 is MNHEY, CDR2 SMNVEV (reference sequence). This CDR3 is built from 14 residues. Trimming cost V 6 bases and J 0 bases, with 9 bases left between them. In DNA form, the CDR3 reads TGTGCCAGCAGGCCCAGGGAAGCCAAAAACATTCAGTACTTC. The encoded protein is CASRPREAKNIQYF.

CDR3 protein: CASSYTGQGFGYTF. CDR3 nucleotides: TGTGCCAGCAGTTACACGGGACAGGGCTTCGGCTACACCTTC. This chain connects TRBV6-2 or TRBV6-3 to TRBJ1-2; 9 bases align to TRBD1. The CDR3 loop spans 14 amino acids. Germline V CDR1 and CDR2: MNHEY, SVGEGT. V shed 2 bases, J shed 8 bases, and the junction held 6 bases outside the gene matches.

In this sample, this clonotype turned up many times. The rearrangement joins TRBV5-1 to TRBJ2-3; D is perhaps TRBD2 (5 bases). The CDR3 contains 14 residues. V was clipped by 4 bases and J by 5 bases, with 14 bases between them. CDR1 SGHRS and CDR2 YFSETQ come from the germline V gene. The CDR3 reads CASSVGPEGDTQYF. The CDR3 DNA reads TGCGCCAGCAGCGTCGGCCCCGAGGGAGATACGCAGTATTTT.

This chain joins TRBV7-7 and TRBJ2-7, with D perhaps being TRBD1 or TRBD2 (5 bases each). CDR3 length equals 16 residues. The V end was cut by 5 bases, the J end by 1 base, with 18 bases between. Germline lookup yields CDR1 SSHAT and CDR2 FNYEAQ (reference sequence). The CDR3 DNA is TGTGCCAGCAGCCCCGGGGCCAAAGAGGGGTCCTACGAGCAGTACTTC. This sequence encodes CASSPGAKEGSYEQYF.

As to this clonotype: A junction end diverges from the germline sequence, so it may reflect a read error. The chain joins TRBV12-3 or TRBV12-4 to TRBJ2-1, with D unresolved. The CDR3 contains 15 residues. CDR3 sequence (DNA): TGTGCCGGCAGTCCTGAGATCATCTCCTACAATGAGCAGTTCTTC. Amino acids: CAGSPEIISYNEQFF.

The chain carries TRBV25-1 and TRBJ2-5; TRBD2 matches 8 bases. The germline CDR1 and CDR2 sequences are MGHDK and SYGVNS. The V and J ends lost 4 bases and 5 bases, in that order; junction bases with no gene match: 9. The CDR3 covers 15 residues. CDR3 protein: CASSGSIAGQETQYF. CDR3 coding DNA: TGTGCCAGCAGTGGATCCATAGCGGGGCAGGAGACCCAGTACTTC.

In its sample, this clonotype was seen once. The chain combines TRBV5-1 with TRBJ2-1; D remains unclear. This CDR3 region has 14 residues. Germline V gene data show CDR1 as SGHRS and CDR2 as YFSETQ. Deletions cut 2 bases from V and 13 bases from J, with 19 bases between. This chain's CDR3 is CASSLLGGKETQFF. CDR3 bases: TGCGCCAGCAGCTTATTAGGTGGGAAAGAGACCCAGTTCTTC.

This clonotype was observed many times. The chain is built from TRBV4-1 and TRBJ2-7; D not certain. CDR3 size: 13 residues. The germline V gene has CDR1 MGHRA and CDR2 YSYEKL. V was pared by 5 bases and J by 5 bases, with 13 bases between. CDR3 region: CASSRIFKDEQYF. For the CDR3, the DNA is TGCGCCAGCAGCAGGATTTTCAAGGACGAGCAGTACTTC.

CDR3 coding DNA: TGCAGTGCTAGCAAAGAGCCGGGACAGCCTTATTCACCCCTCCACTTT. Its translation: CSASKEPGQPYSPLHF. The chain is built from TRBV20-1 and TRBJ1-6, with 7 bases identical to TRBD1. V gave up 3 bases and J gave up 8 bases; unmatched junction bases: 13. The CDR3 contains 16 residues. CDR1 and CDR2 (germline): DFQATT, SNEGSKA (reference sequence).

This clonotype was found a few times. The chain combines TRBV6-6 with TRBJ2-3; 9 bases fit TRBD1. Germline V gives CDR1 MNHNY, CDR2 SVGAGI (reference sequence). V shed 5 bases, J shed 2 bases, and the junction held 2 bases outside the gene matches. The CDR3 contains 14 residues. CDR3: CASSGTGPTDTQYF. The DNA of the CDR3 is TGTGCCAGCAGTGGGACAGGGCCCACAGATACGCAGTATTTT.

This chain uses TRBV5-1 with TRBJ2-7; 9 bases match TRBD1. Trimming took 6 bases from V and 7 from J; bases not matched to a gene: 8. Germline V gene sequence: CDR1 SGHRS, CDR2 YFSETQ. The CDR3 extends over 13 amino acids. CDR3 DNA: TGCGCCAGCATGGGACAGGGCTATGGGGAGCAGTACTTC. This gives the protein CASMGQGYGEQYF.

The V gene is TRBV20-1, the J gene TRBJ2-1; the match to TRBD2 covers 9 bases. CDR3 size: 15 residues. The J segment lost 8 bases and the V segment lost 6 bases, leaving 14 bases of the junction unmatched. Germline lookup yields CDR1 DFQATT and CDR2 SNEGSKA (reference sequence). CDR3 nucleotide sequence: TGCAGTGCCCCCCTTCGGCGGGGGGGCCGTGATGAGCAGTTCTTC. Its translation is CSAPLRRGGRDEQFF.

This chain connects TRBV28 to TRBJ2-5; D not resolved. This CDR3 comprises 13 residues. V was clipped by 8 bases and J by 4 bases, with 14 bases between them. CDR1 is MDHEN and CDR2 is SYDVKM in the germline V gene. The CDR3 coding sequence is TGTGCCAGCGCCGTGGGGTTCCCAGAGACCCAGTACTTC. This gives the protein CASAVGFPETQYF. The full variable domain, in which reference TRBV28 and TRBJ2-5 provide the parts outside the CDR3, is DVKVTQSSRYLVKRTGEKVFLECVQDMDHENMFWYRQDPGLGLRLIYFSYDVKMKEKGDIPEGYSVSREKKERFSLILESASTNQTSMYLCASAVGFPETQYFGPGTRLLVL.

This clonotype turned up a few times. This chain links TRBV20-1 with TRBJ2-3; 10 nucleotides agree with TRBD2. The CDR3 consists of 20 residues. Trimming removed 3 bases from V and 0 bases from J; junction bases left unmatched: 18. CDR1 and CDR2 from the germline V gene are DFQATT and SNEGSKA (reference sequence). CDR3 coding DNA: TGCAGTGCTAGGTCTCCTAGCGGGGGATCAGGAAGGGGCAGCACAGATACGCAGTATTTT. The encoded protein is CSARSPSGGSGRGSTDTQYF.

The table lists this clonotype with a few counts. The V gene is TRBV3-1, the J gene TRBJ2-7; 8 nucleotides agree with TRBD2. The CDR3 consists of 15 residues. V shed 1 base and J 2 bases; nucleotides not matched to a gene: 4. Germline loops: CDR1 LGHDT, CDR2 YNNKEL (reference sequence). CDR3 in DNA: TGTGCCAGCAGCCAAGCAGCGGGAGTTACCTACGAGCAGTACTTC. This sequence encodes CASSQAAGVTYEQYF.

Written as DNA, the CDR3 is TGTGCCAGAGGGGGCTTAGCGGGAAGGGATGAGCAGTTCTTC. Protein: CARGGLAGRDEQFF. This chain joins TRBV2 and TRBJ2-1; D perhaps matches TRBD2 (8 bases). Per germline, CDR1 SNHLY and CDR2 FYNNEI. The ends were cut back, 9 bases at V and 8 bases at J, with 20 bases in the middle. This CDR3 is 14 amino acids long.

A few counts support this clonotype. This chain uses TRBV5-1 with TRBJ2-1; 9 bases match TRBD2. Per the germline V gene, CDR1 is SGHRS and CDR2 is YFSETQ. There are 16 residues in the CDR3. J gave up 2 bases and V 4 bases, and 7 bases lay outside the gene matches. CDR3 amino acids: CASSLNAGGPYNEQFF. The CDR3 DNA reads as TGCGCCAGCAGCCTTAACGCGGGGGGGCCCTACAATGAGCAGTTCTTC.

Ten or more counts support this clonotype. DNA for the CDR3: TGCAGTGCTAGAAGTGACAGCCAAGAGACCCAGTACTTC. Encoded protein: CSARSDSQETQYF. The genes are TRBV20-1 and TRBJ2-5, with D possibly being TRBD1 (5 bases). The CDR3 has 13 amino acids. Per germline, CDR1 DFQATT and CDR2 SNEGSKA (reference sequence). Between the trimmed V and J ends, which lost 2 bases and 1 base, there was a span of 8 bases.

Remarks on this clonotype: A much larger clone lies one base from this, so it may be a read error. This rearrangement joins TRBV12-3 or TRBV12-4 to TRBJ2-1; 9 positions match TRBD2. The ends lost 11 bases at V and 6 bases at J; junction bases unmatched: 8. The CDR3 totals 13 residues. CDR3 nucleotide sequence: TGTGCCGGTTGGACTAGCGTCGGCAATGAGCAGTTCTTC. It yields the protein CAGWTSVGNEQFF.